Each of the 31 T cell receptor beta chains below was sequenced from the same sample in a study of graft-versus-host responses after intestinal transplantation. No antigen has been identified for these receptors. Method: immunoSEQ multiplex PCR; TCRdb's copy keeps in-frame clones and lacks some. The sample consists of about 85,000 clones, 80% to 95% of them appearing once. The sample in question was unstimulated CD8+ T cells sorted from spleen or lymph node cells, obtained before transplant. These receptor sequences come from a human donor who was the organ donor for an intestinal transplant.

In the case of this clone: This sample includes further DNA sequences coding for the same CDR3. The CDR3: CASSLVGSYEQYF. DNA of the CDR3: TGCGCCAGCAGCTTGGTCGGGAGCTACGAGCAGTACTTC. The chain joins TRBV5-1 to TRBJ2-5; maybe TRBD2 (6 bases). The DNA end is a closer match to TRBJ2-7, so the J assignment may be wrong. Germline values: CDR1 SGHRS, CDR2 YFSETQ. This CDR3 comprises 13 residues.

The J gene is TRBJ2-1, the V gene TRBV7-6, with TRBD2 matching 8 bases. CDR1 and CDR2 (germline): SGHVS, FNYEAQ. The CDR3 loop spans 13 amino acids. After removal of 9 bases from V and 3 bases from J, the junction contained 4 bases not matched to a gene. The CDR3 DNA reads TGTGCCAGTAGCGGGACCTTCTACAATGAGCAGTTCTTC. This gives the protein CASSGTFYNEQFF.

The chain combines TRBV14 with TRBJ2-7; D perhaps matches TRBD1 (5 bases). This CDR3 region has 15 residues. Trimming cost V 4 bases and J 3 bases, with 16 bases left between them. From germline, CDR1 is SGHDN and CDR2 FVKESK. CDR3: CASSPIHRPHYEQYF. The CDR3 coding sequence is TGTGCCAGCAGCCCCATTCACAGGCCCCACTACGAGCAGTACTTC.

This chain connects TRBV13 to TRBJ2-7; 7 bases are shared with TRBD2. Per the germline V gene, CDR1 is PRHDT and CDR2 is FYEKMQ (reference sequence). The J segment lost 6 bases and the V segment lost 5 bases, leaving 16 bases of the junction unmatched. The CDR3 length is 16 residues. The CDR3 reads CASSPLGGGKEPEQYF. The CDR3 nucleotides are TGTGCCAGCAGCCCACTTGGGGGAGGGAAGGAGCCCGAGCAGTACTTC.

The V gene is TRBV5-1, the J gene TRBJ2-7, with 8 bases identical to TRBD2. The J segment lost 0 bases and the V segment lost 4 bases, leaving 3 bases of the junction unmatched. CDR1 SGHRS and CDR2 YFSETQ come from the germline V gene. This CDR3 is 14 amino acids long. The CDR3 sequence: CASSAGLDSYEQYF. In nucleotides, the CDR3 is TGCGCCAGCAGCGCGGGACTAGACTCCTACGAGCAGTACTTC.

The genes are TRBV5-6 and TRBJ2-2; 9 bases match TRBD1. The CDR3 consists of 17 residues. Germline loops: CDR1 SGHDT, CDR2 YYEEEE. V gave up 4 bases and J gave up 3 bases; unmatched junction bases: 10. The DNA of the CDR3 is TGTGCCAGCAGCCTCCTTCCGGGACAGGGAGACACCGGGGAGCTGTTTTTT. It is translated as CASSLLPGQGDTGELFF.

The chain is built from TRBV10-3 and TRBJ2-7, with TRBD1 as a possible D gene (6 bases). The CDR3 consists of 16 residues. In germline, CDR1 is ENHRY, CDR2 SYGVKD. Trimming removed 4 bases from V and 3 bases from J, with 19 bases in between. The CDR3: CAISGTTGPDVYEQYF. The CDR3 DNA reads as TGTGCCATCAGTGGAACGACAGGCCCAGACGTCTACGAGCAGTACTTC.

The CDR3 DNA is TGCGCCAGCAGCTTAAACCCGGGACAGGGGGCAACCGGGGAGCTGTTTTTT. Amino acids: CASSLNPGQGATGELFF. The V call is TRBV5-1, the J call TRBJ2-2; 12 nucleotides align to TRBD1. The trim removed 2 bases at V and 5 bases at J, leaving 7 bases unmatched. This CDR3 is 17 amino acids long. Germline lookup yields CDR1 SGHRS and CDR2 YFSETQ.

This clone occurred once. V gene TRBV9 combines with J gene TRBJ2-7; 7 nucleotides match TRBD2. Germline CDR1 is SGDLS and CDR2 is YYNGEE. V was pared by 0 bases and J by 1 base, with 10 bases of the junction left unmatched. The CDR3 loop spans 17 amino acids. The CDR3 reads CASSVDGSGSRSYEQYF. The CDR3 DNA follows: TGTGCCAGCAGCGTAGATGGTAGCGGGTCGCGATCCTACGAGCAGTACTTC. Combining the CDR3 with reference TRBV9 and TRBJ2-7 gives the whole variable domain DSGVTQTPKHLITATGQRVTLRCSPRSGDLSVYWYQQSLDQGLQFLIQYYNGEERAKGNILERFSAQQFPDLHSELNLSSLELGDSALYFCASSVDGSGSRSYEQYFGPGTRLTVT.

In its sample, this clone was seen once. The genes are TRBV19 and TRBJ2-5; D remains ambiguous. The J call could be wrong; TRBJ2-7 is a better fit for the DNA end. In germline, CDR1 is LNHDA, CDR2 SQIVND (reference sequence). This CDR3 is built from 11 residues. CDR3 DNA: TGTGCCAGTAGTAAGGGCTACGAGCAGTACTTC. This encodes CASSKGYEQYF.

The CDR3 DNA follows: TGTGCCAGCAGCCCCCGTACCGGACTTATACCTATAGAGTACTTC. Translated: CASSPRTGLIPIEYF. The rearrangement joins TRBV21-1 to TRBJ2-7; no DNA check was done on the table's D call, TRBD2. TRBV21-1 is a listed pseudogene. The CDR3 spans 15 residues.

Only one count was recorded for this clone. The chain is built from TRBV19 and TRBJ2-7, with D unresolved. V lost 5 bases to trimming and J lost 2 bases, with 16 bases between them. Germline values: CDR1 LNHDA, CDR2 SQIVND (reference sequence). There are 15 residues in the CDR3. The DNA for the CDR3 is TGTGCCAGTAGTCCATGGGGTAGCTACCCCTACGAGCAGTACTTC. Translation: CASSPWGSYPYEQYF.

The chain combines TRBV12-5 with TRBJ1-2; 11 positions match TRBD1. Unmatched junction bases numbered 4, after V lost 4 bases and J lost 3 bases. Germline CDR1 is LGHNT and CDR2 is FRNRAP. CDR3 length: 15 amino acids. The CDR3 spells CASGSGQGAYYGYTF. CDR3 coding DNA: TGTGCTAGTGGTTCAGGACAGGGGGCTTACTATGGCTACACCTTC.

This clone was observed a single time. The genes are TRBV29-1 and TRBJ2-1, with D perhaps matching TRBD2 (5 bases). V was pared by 4 bases and J by 6 bases, with 13 bases between. CDR3 size: 13 residues. Looked up from germline, CDR1 is SQVTM and CDR2 is ANQGSEA. In DNA, the CDR3 is TGCAGCGTTGTTAGGTCGACTACCAATGAGCAGTTCTTC. Translating it yields CSVVRSTTNEQFF.

This chain uses TRBV30 with TRBJ1-1; D might be TRBD1 (6 bases). Per the germline V gene, CDR1 is GTSNPN and CDR2 is SVGIG (reference sequence). The V and J ends lost 3 bases and 9 bases respectively, with 11 bases between them. There are 11 residues in the CDR3. CDR3 sequence: CAWSLQGQAFF. The CDR3 DNA reads TGTGCCTGGAGCTTACAGGGACAAGCTTTCTTT.

This rearrangement joins TRBV27 to TRBJ2-7; 12 bases are a match to TRBD1. Per germline, CDR1 MNHEY and CDR2 SMNVEV (reference sequence). This CDR3 has 15 amino acids. The V segment lost 2 bases and the J segment 6 bases; nucleotides outside the gene matches: 5. The CDR3, as DNA: TGTGCCAGCAGTTTAGGGGGGACAGGGGGCGGCGAGCAGTACTTC. The encoded protein is CASSLGGTGGGEQYF.

The V gene is TRBV11-2, the J gene TRBJ2-7; D remains ambiguous. The V end was cut by 4 bases, the J end by 2 bases, with 21 bases between. CDR3 length equals 17 residues. Germline loops: CDR1 SGHAT, CDR2 FQNNGV. The CDR3 DNA follows: TGTGCCAGCAGCTCGGGCCTTCGGTATCGATACACCTACGAGCAGTACTTC. Translated, it gives CASSSGLRYRYTYEQYF.

V usage is TRBV5-4 and J usage is TRBJ2-7; the D gene is possibly TRBD1 (5 bases). Per the germline V gene, CDR1 is SGHNT and CDR2 is YYREEE (reference sequence). V was trimmed by 4 bases and J by 1 base, leaving 9 bases between them. CDR3 length equals 13 residues. The CDR3 loop is CASSPDSSYEQYF. In DNA form, the CDR3 reads TGTGCCAGCAGCCCTGACAGTTCCTACGAGCAGTACTTC.

The chain couples TRBV9 to TRBJ1-4; D might be TRBD1 (6 bases). The CDR3 runs 14 residues. CDR1 and CDR2 (germline): SGDLS, YYNGEE. V was clipped by 3 bases and J by 3 bases, with 9 bases between them. CDR3 region: CASSAGDPNEKLFF. CDR3 bases: TGTGCCAGCAGCGCAGGGGACCCTAATGAAAAACTGTTTTTT.

The V call is TRBV19, the J call TRBJ1-6, with TRBD1 as a possible D gene (5 bases). V was cut by 5 bases and J by 4 bases, with 6 bases left in between. Per germline, CDR1 LNHDA and CDR2 SQIVND (reference sequence). The CDR3 totals 13 residues. Here the CDR3 DNA reads TGTGCCAGTAGTGACAGTTATAATTCACCCCTCCACTTT. Its protein is CASSDSYNSPLHF.

This clone was seen only once. The chain links TRBV6-5 to TRBJ2-1, with TRBD2 identical over 8 bases. The CDR3 length is 15 residues. V lost 8 bases to trimming and J lost 6 bases; unmatched junction nucleotides: 12. CDR1 is MNHEY, CDR2 SVGAGI, per germline. For the CDR3, the DNA is TGTGCCAGCTTTAGGGCGGGAGGCGCCTCCAATGAGCAGTTCTTC. It specifies CASFRAGGASNEQFF.

V and J are TRBV5-1 and TRBJ1-2, with D tentatively TRBD1 (5 bases). This CDR3 is built from 17 residues. Per the germline V gene, CDR1 is SGHRS and CDR2 is YFSETQ. V lost 4 bases and J lost 3, with 22 bases in between. The CDR3 sequence is CASSPYRWGIHHYGYTF. The CDR3 DNA sequence: TGCGCCAGCAGCCCCTACCGGTGGGGGATCCATCACTATGGCTACACCTTC.

For the CDR3, the DNA is TGCGCCAGCAGCTATGACCCGGACAGGGTAGTGTACGAGCAGTACTTC. Translated: CASSYDPDRVVYEQYF. This chain connects TRBV5-1 to TRBJ2-7, with 8 bases lining up with TRBD1. V shed 3 bases, J shed 4 bases, and the junction held 12 bases outside the gene matches. Germline CDR1 SGHRS, CDR2 YFSETQ. This CDR3 comprises 16 residues. Together with reference TRBV5-1 and TRBJ2-7, the CDR3 gives the full variable domain: KAGVTQTPRYLIKTRGQQVTLSCSPISGHRSVSWYQQTPGQGLQFLFEYFSETQRNKGNFPGRFSGRQFSNSRSEMNVSTLELGDSALYLCASSYDPDRVVYEQYFGPGTRLTVT.

This chain uses TRBV5-1 with TRBJ2-7; the D is unclear. The V gene's germline CDR1 is SGHRS and CDR2 YFSETQ. The CDR3 sequence is 14 residues long. The V end lost 0 bases, the J end lost 1 base, and 8 bases lay between the germline ends. Written as DNA, the CDR3 is TGCGCCAGCAGCTTGGGCAGCCTTTCCTACGAGCAGTACTTC. It codes for CASSLGSLSYEQYF.

The chain employs TRBV27 and TRBJ2-5; 9 nucleotides line up with TRBD1. The V gene end was trimmed by 6 bases and the J gene end by 3 bases; junction bases not matched to a gene: 2. The CDR3 runs 13 residues. Germline CDR1 MNHEY, CDR2 SMNVEV (reference sequence). CDR3 DNA sequence: TGTGCCAGCAGCAGGACAGGGGAAGAGACCCAGTACTTC. It specifies CASSRTGEETQYF.

This clone showed up just once. The chain links TRBV19 to TRBJ1-2; possibly TRBD1 for D (6 bases). From germline, CDR1 is LNHDA and CDR2 SQIVND (reference sequence). The germline V and J ends were trimmed by 7 bases and 3 bases, with 21 bases remaining between them. CDR3 length: 16 amino acids. This CDR3 reads CASTNPGGGSDYGYTF. CDR3 DNA sequence: TGTGCCAGTACCAACCCCGGGGGGGGCTCGGACTATGGCTACACCTTC. The variable domain in full, completed from reference TRBV19 and TRBJ1-2, reads DGGITQSPKYLFRKEGQNVTLSCEQNLNHDAMYWYRQDPGQGLRLIYYSQIVNDFQKGDIAEGYSVSREKKESFPLTVTSAQKNPTAFYLCASTNPGGGSDYGYTFGSGTRLTVV.

The chain joins TRBV7-9 to TRBJ1-2, with D tentatively TRBD1 (6 bases). Between the trimmed V and J ends, which lost 4 bases and 4 bases, there was a span of 16 bases. There are 15 residues in the CDR3. The V gene's germline CDR1 is SEHNR and CDR2 FQNEAQ (reference sequence). The CDR3 DNA sequence: TGTGCCAGCAGCTCCGGACAGCCCGGACCCTATGGCTACACCTTC. Protein sequence: CASSSGQPGPYGYTF. The variable domain in full, completed from reference TRBV7-9 and TRBJ1-2, reads DTGVSQNPRHKITKRGQNVTFRCDPISEHNRLYWYRQTLGQGPEFLTYFQNEAQLEKSRLLSDRFSAERPKGSFSTLEIQRTEQGDSAMYLCASSSGQPGPYGYTFGSGTRLTVV.

V gene TRBV7-2 combines with J gene TRBJ1-2; TRBD1 aligns across 9 bases. Germline V gene data show CDR1 as SGHTA and CDR2 as FQGNSA. V lost 1 base and J lost 4; bases outside the gene matches: 7. The CDR3 totals 16 residues. CDR3 sequence: CASSLEGQGPVYGYTF. The CDR3 nucleotides read TGTGCCAGCAGCTTAGAGGGACAGGGTCCCGTCTATGGCTACACCTTC.

The chain has TRBV7-4 and TRBJ2-7, with a possible D match to TRBD2 (6 bases). Looked up from germline, CDR1 is SGHVT and CDR2 is SQSDAQ. The CDR3 has 14 amino acids. The ends were cut back, 3 bases at V and 6 bases at J, with 15 bases in the middle. In nucleotides, the CDR3 is TGTGCCAGCAGCTTGACGGAGGGGTCGCGCGAGCAGTACTTC. Amino acid sequence: CASSLTEGSREQYF.

The rearrangement uses TRBV6-1 and TRBJ1-1; D remains unclear. V was shortened by 5 bases and J by 2 bases, with 15 bases between the two germline ends. Germline values: CDR1 MNHNS, CDR2 SASEGT. The CDR3 is 15 amino acids. The CDR3 loop reads CASSLSQVGNTEAFF. Written as DNA, the CDR3 is TGTGCCAGCAGTCTCTCCCAGGTGGGTAACACTGAAGCTTTCTTT.

The V call is TRBV10-3, the J call TRBJ2-2, with 10 bases lining up with TRBD1. This CDR3 contains 17 residues. The V gene end was trimmed by 2 bases and the J gene end by 3 bases; junction bases not matched to a gene: 6. The germline gives CDR1 ENHRY, CDR2 SYGVKD. The CDR3 sequence is CAISEPDRGLYTGELFF. The CDR3 nucleotides are TGTGCCATCAGTGAGCCCGACAGGGGGCTGTACACCGGGGAGCTGTTTTTT.